The 11 T cell receptor beta chains reported below all come from one sample, sequenced in a study of OX40 agonist ivuxolimab in advanced cancers. Clones were read by immunoSEQ multiplex PCR, and TCRdb kept only the in-frame ones, dropping some. Among about 30,000 clones listed, approximately 84% were seen once. Sequencing was performed on CD4+ or CD8+ T cells sorted from blood, taken in a trial of the OX40 agonist ivuxolimab. These receptors all stem from an adult with an advanced solid tumor such as melanoma, head and neck, liver or kidney cancer.

The chain carries TRBV9 and TRBJ2-1; D is perhaps TRBD1 (5 bases). The germline V and J ends were trimmed by 0 bases and 1 base, with 5 bases remaining between them. This CDR3 is built from 14 residues. Germline loops: CDR1 SGDLS, CDR2 YYNGEE. CDR3 in amino acids: CASSVDRSYNEQFF. The CDR3 nucleotides read TGTGCCAGCAGCGTAGACAGGTCCTACAATGAGCAGTTCTTC.

The chain is built from TRBV7-9 and TRBJ2-7; D possibly corresponds to TRBD1 (6 bases). V was cut by 5 bases and J by 2 bases, with 16 bases left in between. Germline V gives CDR1 SEHNR, CDR2 FQNEAQ (reference sequence). CDR3 length: 15 residues. DNA for the CDR3: TGTGCCAGCAGCCCGAGGACAGCCGACCCCTACGAGCAGTACTTC. Amino acids: CASSPRTADPYEQYF.

The chain joins TRBV9 to TRBJ2-6; D remains ambiguous. V dropped 3 bases and J dropped 0 bases, with 13 bases sitting between them. This CDR3 has 17 amino acids. Germline V gene lookup returns CDR1 SGDLS and CDR2 YYNGEE. The CDR3 DNA sequence: TGTGCCAGCAGCGCCCCCCGGACGGGCTCTGGGGCCAACGTCCTGACTTTC. Residues: CASSAPRTGSGANVLTF.

The chain links TRBV5-1 to TRBJ2-5; 7 nucleotides match TRBD1. Germline CDR1 is SGHRS and CDR2 is YFSETQ. The V gene end was trimmed by 0 bases and the J gene end by 2 bases; junction bases not matched to a gene: 4. The CDR3 spans 15 residues. CDR3 amino acids: CASSLDGTVQETQYF. CDR3 coding DNA: TGCGCCAGCAGCTTGGATGGGACAGTACAAGAGACCCAGTACTTC.

By share, this clone counts as large. The chain links TRBV2 to TRBJ1-5; TRBD1 matches 7 bases. The ends lost 6 bases at V and 7 bases at J; junction bases unmatched: 15. The CDR3 has 16 residues. Germline-derived CDR1 and CDR2 are SNHLY and FYNNEI. CDR3 region: CASSGTVILRVQPQHF. For the CDR3, the DNA is TGTGCCAGCAGCGGGACAGTGATCCTAAGGGTCCAGCCCCAGCATTTT.

CDR3 amino acids: CASSPQANEKLFF. In nucleotides, the CDR3 is TGCGCCAGCAGCCCTCAAGCTAATGAAAAACTGTTTTTT. The chain uses TRBV4-1 and TRBJ1-4, with D hard to call. Germline V gene lookup returns CDR1 MGHRA and CDR2 YSYEKL. The CDR3 has 13 residues. V was clipped by 4 bases and J by 3 bases, with 6 bases between them.

The rearrangement joins TRBV21-1 to TRBJ2-1; the tabulated D call, TRBD2, remains unverified against the DNA. TRBV21-1 is termed a pseudogene. The CDR3 runs 18 residues. CDR3 sequence: CASSRTSQLAGEYNEQFF. In DNA, the CDR3 is TGTGCCAGCAGCAGGACATCCCAACTAGCGGGGGAGTACAATGAGCAGTTCTTC.

This clone has a handful of counts. The chain links TRBV5-4 to TRBJ1-4; tentative D call: TRBD1 (5 bases). V dropped 1 base and J dropped 4 bases, with 8 bases sitting between them. CDR1 and CDR2 from the germline V gene are SGHNT and YYREEE (reference sequence). CDR3 length: 14 residues. CDR3 protein: CASSLWGVNEKLFF. In DNA, the CDR3 is TGTGCCAGCAGCTTGTGGGGGGTTAATGAAAAACTGTTTTTT.

This clone came up once. The chain is built from TRBV13 and TRBJ1-1, with D hard to call. V lost 2 bases and J lost 1, with 11 bases in between. The CDR3 spans 15 residues. Germline loops: CDR1 PRHDT, CDR2 FYEKMQ (reference sequence). For the CDR3, the DNA is TGTGCCAGCAGCTTAAGAGGGCCTAAGAACACTGAAGCTTTCTTT. It specifies CASSLRGPKNTEAFF.

The rearrangement uses TRBV9 and TRBJ2-7, with TRBD1 identical over 7 bases. Losses at the gene ends were 2 bases for V and 2 bases for J; bases not matched to a gene: 7. Germline V gene sequence: CDR1 SGDLS, CDR2 YYNGEE. This CDR3 is built from 15 residues. The CDR3 loop reads CASSVGTAGTYEQYF. CDR3 sequence (DNA): TGTGCCAGCAGCGTCGGGACAGCCGGGACCTACGAGCAGTACTTC.

The J gene is TRBJ2-5, the V gene TRBV7-9, with 9 bases that match TRBD1. This CDR3 comprises 15 residues. The V gene end was trimmed by 5 bases and the J gene end by 5 bases; junction bases not matched to a gene: 9. Germline CDR1 SEHNR, CDR2 FQNEAQ (reference sequence). The CDR3 region has the DNA TGTGCCAGCAGCCCGAGGACAGGGGAAGGGGAGACCCAGTACTTC. Translating it yields CASSPRTGEGETQYF.